This T cell receptor beta chain was obtained from a study of blood T cell repertoires in COVID-19. The CDR3 sequence is 15 residues long. V was cut by 4 bases and J by 1 base, with 11 bases left in between. Looked up from germline, CDR1 is LGHDT and CDR2 is YNNKEL (reference sequence). TCRdb keeps only in-frame clones here, not all; method: immunoSEQ multiplex PCR. The sample has roughly 88,000 clones; about two thirds are singletons. The sample taken for sequencing was peripheral blood. The gene calls are TRBV3-1 (or the pseudogene TRBV3-2) and TRBJ1-3, with a weak D call TRBD1 (5 bases). This TCR was recovered from a woman aged 55-70 years in a cohort sampled during active or convalescent COVID-19. CDR3 nucleotide sequence: TGTGCCAGCAGCCCCCAGGGATTATCTGGAAACACCATATATTTT. It codes for CASSPQGLSGNTIYF.